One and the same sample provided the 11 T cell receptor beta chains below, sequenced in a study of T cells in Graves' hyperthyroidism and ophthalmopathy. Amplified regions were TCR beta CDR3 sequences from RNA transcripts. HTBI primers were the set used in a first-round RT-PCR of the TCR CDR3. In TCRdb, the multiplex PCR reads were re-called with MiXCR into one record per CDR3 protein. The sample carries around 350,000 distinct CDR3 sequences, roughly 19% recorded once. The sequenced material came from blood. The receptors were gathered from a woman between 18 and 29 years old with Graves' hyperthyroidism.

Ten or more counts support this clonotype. CDR3 sequence: CASSFTDREDGYTF. The CDR3 coding sequence is TGTGCCAGCAGCTTCACGGACAGGGAGGACGGCTACACCTTC. This chain joins TRBV7-9 and TRBJ1-2, with 8 nucleotides matching TRBD1. The CDR3 runs 14 residues. Germline-derived CDR1 and CDR2 are SEHNR and FQNEAQ (reference sequence). With V trimmed by 3 bases and J by 8 bases, 8 bases remained unmatched.

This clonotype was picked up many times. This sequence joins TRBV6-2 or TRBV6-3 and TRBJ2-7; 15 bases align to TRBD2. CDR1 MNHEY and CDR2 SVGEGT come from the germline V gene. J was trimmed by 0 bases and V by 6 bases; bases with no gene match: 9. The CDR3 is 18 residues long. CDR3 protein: CASSLSGTSGGHSYEQYF. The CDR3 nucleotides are TGTGCCAGCAGCCTCAGCGGGACTAGCGGGGGGCACTCCTACGAGCAGTACTTC.

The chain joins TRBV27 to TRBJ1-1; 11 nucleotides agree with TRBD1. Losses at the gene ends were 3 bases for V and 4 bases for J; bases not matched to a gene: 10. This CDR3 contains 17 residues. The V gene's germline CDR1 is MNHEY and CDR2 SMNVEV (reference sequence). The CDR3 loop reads CASSFNSGQGDGTEAFF. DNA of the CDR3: TGTGCCAGCAGTTTTAATTCGGGACAGGGGGACGGCACTGAAGCTTTCTTT.

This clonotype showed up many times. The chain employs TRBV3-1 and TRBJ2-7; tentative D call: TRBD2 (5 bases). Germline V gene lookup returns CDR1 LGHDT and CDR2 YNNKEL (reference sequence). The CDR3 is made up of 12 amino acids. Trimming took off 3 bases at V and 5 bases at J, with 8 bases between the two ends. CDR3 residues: CASSQSRDEQYF. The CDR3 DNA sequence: TGTGCCAGCAGCCAGTCGAGGGACGAGCAGTACTTC.

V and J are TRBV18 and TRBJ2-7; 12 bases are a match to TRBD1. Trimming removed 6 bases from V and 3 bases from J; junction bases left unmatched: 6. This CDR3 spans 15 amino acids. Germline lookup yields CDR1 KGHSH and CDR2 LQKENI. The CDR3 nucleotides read TGTGCCAGCTCCCGCGGGACAGGGGGCAGCTACGAGCAGTACTTC. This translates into CASSRGTGGSYEQYF. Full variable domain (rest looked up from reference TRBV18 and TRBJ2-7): NAGVMQNPRHLVRRRGQEARLRCSPMKGHSHVYWYRQLPEEGLKFMVYLQKENIIDESGMPKERFSAEFPKEGPSILRIQQVVRGDSAAYFCASSRGTGGSYEQYFGPGTRLTVT.

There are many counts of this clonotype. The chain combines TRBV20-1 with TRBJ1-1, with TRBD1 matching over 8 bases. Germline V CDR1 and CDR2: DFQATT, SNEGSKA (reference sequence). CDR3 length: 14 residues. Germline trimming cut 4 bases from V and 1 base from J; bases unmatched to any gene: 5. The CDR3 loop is CSAKPGQENTEAFF. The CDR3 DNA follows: TGCAGTGCTAAGCCGGGACAGGAGAACACTGAAGCTTTCTTT.

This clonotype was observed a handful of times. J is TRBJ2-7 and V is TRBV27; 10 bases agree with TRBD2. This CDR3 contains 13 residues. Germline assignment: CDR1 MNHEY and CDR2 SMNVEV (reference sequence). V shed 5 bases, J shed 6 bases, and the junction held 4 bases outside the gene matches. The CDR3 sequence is CASSKAGGREQYF. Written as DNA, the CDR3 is TGTGCCAGCAGTAAAGCGGGGGGGCGCGAGCAGTACTTC.

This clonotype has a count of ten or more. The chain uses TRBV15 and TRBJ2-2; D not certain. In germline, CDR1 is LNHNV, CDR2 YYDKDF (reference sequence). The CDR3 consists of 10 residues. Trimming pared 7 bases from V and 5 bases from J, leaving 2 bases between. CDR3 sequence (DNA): TGTGCCACCAAGACCGGGGAGCTGTTTTTT. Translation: CATKTGELFF.

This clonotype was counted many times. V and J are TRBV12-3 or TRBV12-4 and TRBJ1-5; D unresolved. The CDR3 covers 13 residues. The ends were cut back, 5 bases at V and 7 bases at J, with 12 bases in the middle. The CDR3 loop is CASSADLTQPQHF. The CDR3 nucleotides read TGTGCCAGCAGTGCGGACCTCACCCAGCCCCAGCATTTT.

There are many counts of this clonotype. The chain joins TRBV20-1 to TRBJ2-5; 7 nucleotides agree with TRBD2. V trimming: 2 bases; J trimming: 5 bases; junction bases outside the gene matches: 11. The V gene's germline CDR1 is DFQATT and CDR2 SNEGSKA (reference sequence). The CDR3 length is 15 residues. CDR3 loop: CSARTGGSIGETQYF. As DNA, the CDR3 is TGCAGTGCTAGAACGGGGGGTTCCATCGGGGAGACCCAGTACTTC.

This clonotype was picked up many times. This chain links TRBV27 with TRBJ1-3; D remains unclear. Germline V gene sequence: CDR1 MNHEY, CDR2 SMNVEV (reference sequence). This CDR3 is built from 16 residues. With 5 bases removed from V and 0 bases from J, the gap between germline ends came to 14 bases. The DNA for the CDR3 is TGTGCCAGCAGTCCTGGGTGGATGAGCTCTGGAAACACCATATATTTT. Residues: CASSPGWMSSGNTIYF.